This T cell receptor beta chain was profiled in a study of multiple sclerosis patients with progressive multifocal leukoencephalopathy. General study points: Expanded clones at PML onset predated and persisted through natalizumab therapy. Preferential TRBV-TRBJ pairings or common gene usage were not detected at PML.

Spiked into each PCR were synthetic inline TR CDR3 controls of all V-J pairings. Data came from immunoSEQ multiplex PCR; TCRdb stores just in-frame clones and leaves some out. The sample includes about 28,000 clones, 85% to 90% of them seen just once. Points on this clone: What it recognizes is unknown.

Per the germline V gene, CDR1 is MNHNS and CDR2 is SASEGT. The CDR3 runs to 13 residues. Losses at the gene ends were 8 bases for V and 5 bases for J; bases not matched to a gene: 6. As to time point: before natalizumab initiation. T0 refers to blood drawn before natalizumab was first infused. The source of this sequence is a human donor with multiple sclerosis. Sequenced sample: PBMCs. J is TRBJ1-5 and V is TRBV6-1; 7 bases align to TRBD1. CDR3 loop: CASGGTDHQPQHF. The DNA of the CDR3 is TGTGCCAGCGGCGGGACAGATCATCAGCCCCAGCATTTT.